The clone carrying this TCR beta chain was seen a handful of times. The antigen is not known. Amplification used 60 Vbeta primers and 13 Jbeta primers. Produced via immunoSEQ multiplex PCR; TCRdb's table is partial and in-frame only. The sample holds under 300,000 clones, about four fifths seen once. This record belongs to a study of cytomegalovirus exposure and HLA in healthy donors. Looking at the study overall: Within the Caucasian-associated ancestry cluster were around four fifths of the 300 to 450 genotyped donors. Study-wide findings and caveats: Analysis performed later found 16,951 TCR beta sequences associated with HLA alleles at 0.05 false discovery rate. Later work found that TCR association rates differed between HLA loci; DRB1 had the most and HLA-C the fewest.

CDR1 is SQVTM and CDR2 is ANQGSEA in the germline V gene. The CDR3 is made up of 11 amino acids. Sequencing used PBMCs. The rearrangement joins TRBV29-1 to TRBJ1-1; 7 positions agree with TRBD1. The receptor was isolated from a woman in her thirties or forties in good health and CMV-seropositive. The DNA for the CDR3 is TGCACCTATCACGAGGGGGCATCAGCTTTCTTT. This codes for CTYHEGASAFF.